The count of the clone carrying this T cell receptor (beta chain) is one. The data were taken from a study of blood T cell repertoires in COVID-19. Overall study context: Some COVID-19 samples were acute and others convalescent; all came from the United States, Italy and Spain. Sources were T cells, B-cell-depleted T cells, or PBMCs; the material itself was cDNA or gDNA.

Per the original data handling: Quantification of nucleated cells was approximated via reference gene primer amplification. Assay used: immunoSEQ multiplex PCR; TCRdb lists only in-frame clones, some missing. The V and J calls and clone size were taken over from that table, and D and trimming were inferred from the DNA. The sample contains 250,000 to 300,000 clones, roughly 90% of which appear only once. After removal of 0 bases from V and 8 bases from J, the junction contained 5 bases not matched to a gene. Germline CDR1 reads SGDLS; CDR2 reads YYNGEE. This CDR3 has 14 residues. The sample taken for sequencing was peripheral blood. This TCR came from a woman aged 60-75 years with acute or convalescent COVID-19. This sequence joins TRBV9 and TRBJ1-2, with 9 nucleotides matching TRBD1. DNA for the CDR3: TGTGCCAGCAGCGTAGAGGACAGGGGAAGAGGCTACACCTTC. This translates into CASSVEDRGRGYTF.